The 23 T cell receptor beta chains presented below share a single source sample, sequenced in a study of early T cells in non-severe SARS-CoV-2 infection. TCRdb re-called the 5' RACE reads through MiXCR, storing one row per CDR3 protein. Among roughly 63,000 distinct CDR3 sequences, roughly 12% were seen once, and the ten largest hold 3.5% to 4.5%. The sequenced material came from whole blood. All receptors derive from an adult who was a healthcare worker with PCR-confirmed SARS-CoV-2 infection or an uninfected control (not recorded which).

The V call is TRBV28, the J call TRBJ1-6; tentative D call: TRBD1 (5 bases). The ends were cut back, 10 bases at V and 3 bases at J, with 10 bases in the middle. Per germline, CDR1 MDHEN and CDR2 SYDVKM. This CDR3 has 13 amino acids. CDR3 in DNA: TGTGCCAACGGGGGAGACTATAATTCACCCCTCCACTTT. Its protein is CANGGDYNSPLHF.

This clonotype has ten or more counts. The J gene is TRBJ2-6, the V gene TRBV25-1, with unresolved D. The CDR3 is made up of 15 amino acids. V was shortened by 3 bases and J by 0 bases, with 6 bases between the two germline ends. Germline V gives CDR1 MGHDK, CDR2 SYGVNS. The CDR3 sequence: CASSDWVSGANVLTF. CDR3 sequence (DNA): TGTGCCAGCAGTGATTGGGTCTCTGGGGCCAACGTCCTGACTTTC.

This clonotype has more than one count but fewer than ten. This chain joins TRBV29-1 and TRBJ1-1, with no clear D. The CDR3 is 11 residues long. V was shortened by 7 bases and J by 7 bases, with 13 bases between the two germline ends. From germline, CDR1 is SQVTM and CDR2 ANQGSEA. The CDR3 sequence: CSALRVDEAFF. The CDR3 DNA reads as TGCAGCGCCCTCCGGGTAGATGAAGCTTTCTTT.

The chain has TRBV9 and TRBJ2-2; TRBD1 might be the D (6 bases). Per germline, CDR1 SGDLS and CDR2 YYNGEE. The CDR3 is 15 amino acids. V was trimmed by 5 bases and J by 2 bases, leaving 13 bases between them. This CDR3 reads CASRVGHLNTGELFF. The CDR3 DNA follows: TGTGCCAGCAGGGTGGGACATCTTAACACCGGGGAGCTGTTTTTT.

The chain combines TRBV28 with TRBJ2-1; tentatively, D is TRBD2 (5 bases). The CDR3 consists of 14 residues. Germline CDR1 and CDR2: MDHEN and SYDVKM. Trimming stripped 6 bases from V and 10 bases from J, with 19 bases between. The CDR3 is CASSLLPPPGEQFF. The CDR3 nucleotides are TGTGCCAGCAGCCTCCTCCCCCCTCCGGGGGAGCAGTTCTTC.

This clonotype has only a few counts. This chain links TRBV28 with TRBJ2-7; D remains unclear. The germline V and J ends were trimmed by 2 bases and 6 bases, with 11 bases remaining between them. The germline CDR1 and CDR2 sequences are MDHEN and SYDVKM. This CDR3 is built from 13 residues. The CDR3: CASSLPPPSEQYF. The CDR3 bases are TGTGCCAGCAGTTTACCCCCCCCCTCCGAGCAGTACTTC.

Points on this clonotype: Relative to the germline gene, one junction end is altered; a read error may explain this. The J gene is TRBJ1-4, the V gene TRBV11-1; 11 bases are shared with TRBD1. The CDR3 is 14 residues long. In germline, CDR1 is SGHAT, CDR2 FQDESV (reference sequence). In nucleotides, the CDR3 is TGTGCCGGCAGCCACGGACAGGGGGCCGAAAAACTGTTTTTT. This gives the protein CAGSHGQGAEKLFF.

The chain joins TRBV5-6 to TRBJ2-1; D is unclear. The germline V gene encodes CDR1 SGHDT and CDR2 YYEEEE. V lost 0 bases, J lost 5 bases, and 6 bases lay in between. The CDR3 has 13 residues. The CDR3 DNA follows: TGTGCCAGCAGCTTGGGACTGAACAATGAGCAGTTCTTC. It yields the protein CASSLGLNNEQFF.

The chain is built from TRBV28 and TRBJ2-7, with D possibly TRBD2 on 6 matching bases. Germline CDR1 MDHEN, CDR2 SYDVKM. The CDR3 loop spans 13 amino acids. The ends were cut back, 3 bases at V and 4 bases at J, with 10 bases in the middle. CDR3 DNA sequence: TGTGCCAGCAGTTTTGGGGGGATGTACGAGCAGTACTTC. Encoded protein: CASSFGGMYEQYF.

This clonotype was seen at least ten times. The rearrangement joins TRBV7-3 to TRBJ2-1; a weak D match, TRBD2 (7 bases). Germline V gene data show CDR1 as SGHTA and CDR2 as FQGTGA. The CDR3 consists of 15 residues. Trimming pared 5 bases from V and 7 bases from J, leaving 18 bases between. The CDR3 DNA reads TGTGCCAGCAGCCCGGGGCGGGAGAGGGGGAATGAGCAGTTCTTC. Translating gives CASSPGRERGNEQFF.

This clonotype was counted ten times or more. The V and J genes are TRBV2 and TRBJ2-7; the match to TRBD2 covers 11 bases. V was clipped by 6 bases and J by 2 bases; unmatched bases: 6. The length of the CDR3 is 15 residues. Per the germline V gene, CDR1 is SNHLY and CDR2 is FYNNEI. The CDR3 region has the DNA TGTGCCAGCAGGGAGGGGACTAGCGGAACCTACGAGCAGTACTTC. As protein: CASREGTSGTYEQYF.

This clonotype has just a few counts. A junction boundary mismatches the germline segment, possibly from a read error. The gene calls are TRBV11-2 and TRBJ2-1, with D perhaps TRBD1 (5 bases). CDR1 is SGHAT and CDR2 is FQNNGV in the germline V gene. The CDR3 extends over 16 amino acids. In nucleotides, the CDR3 is TGTGCCAGCAGCTTCACGGTCACAGGTCATTACAGTGAGCAGTTCTTC. Its protein is CASSFTVTGHYSEQFF.

This clonotype was recorded at least ten times. The rearrangement joins TRBV18 to TRBJ2-2, with 11 bases lining up with TRBD2. Germline CDR1 and CDR2: KGHSH and LQKENI. This CDR3 is built from 16 residues. The V segment lost 3 bases and the J segment 5 bases; nucleotides outside the gene matches: 5. The chain's CDR3 is CASSPTSGTGTGELFF. The CDR3 coding sequence is TGTGCCAGCTCACCGACTAGCGGGACGGGTACCGGGGAGCTGTTTTTT. The full variable domain, rest sourced from reference TRBV18 and TRBJ2-2, is NAGVMQNPRHLVRRRGQEARLRCSPMKGHSHVYWYRQLPEEGLKFMVYLQKENIIDESGMPKERFSAEFPKEGPSILRIQQVVRGDSAAYFCASSPTSGTGTGELFFGEGSRLTVL.

This clonotype was counted a few times. The chain employs TRBV18 and TRBJ2-2; D may correspond to TRBD1 or TRBD2 (7 bases each). This CDR3 spans 15 amino acids. Germline-derived CDR1 and CDR2 are KGHSH and LQKENI. V lost 4 bases and J lost 7, with 16 bases in between. This CDR3 is CASSHRTGLGGELFF. The DNA of the CDR3 is TGTGCCAGCTCACATCGGACAGGACTAGGCGGGGAGCTGTTTTTT.

J is TRBJ2-1 and V is TRBV20-1; TRBD2 aligns across 13 bases. Germline CDR1 is DFQATT and CDR2 is SNEGSKA (reference sequence). The CDR3 runs 14 residues. The J segment lost 7 bases and the V segment lost 5 bases, leaving 5 bases of the junction unmatched. In DNA form, the CDR3 reads TGCAGTGCTTTTCCGGGACTAGCGGGAAATGAGCAGTTCTTC. It codes for CSAFPGLAGNEQFF.

This clonotype has at least ten counts. This sequence joins TRBV29-1 and TRBJ2-3; a possible D gene is TRBD2 (6 bases). CDR1 is SQVTM, CDR2 ANQGSEA, per germline. CDR3 length equals 12 residues. V gave up 8 bases and J gave up 5 bases, with 14 bases separating them. CDR3 sequence (DNA): TGCAGCACTTCTCTAGCGATAGATACGCAGTATTTT. Protein: CSTSLAIDTQYF.

This clonotype was seen ten or more times. The CDR3 reads CASGLERTTGLISEAFF. CDR3 in DNA: TGTGCTAGTGGTTTGGAAAGGACGACAGGGTTGATCTCTGAAGCTTTCTTT. The chain joins TRBV12-5 to TRBJ1-1, with 7 bases matching TRBD1. V was clipped by 1 base and J by 6 bases; unmatched bases: 14. The CDR3 is made up of 17 amino acids. Germline V lookup: CDR1 LGHNT, CDR2 FRNRAP.

The sample holds many counts of this clonotype. J is TRBJ2-3 and V is TRBV7-2; TRBD1 is a possible D gene (6 bases). Between the trimmed V and J ends, which lost 5 bases and 1 base, there was a span of 19 bases. This CDR3 contains 17 residues. Germline-derived CDR1 and CDR2 are SGHTA and FQGNSA. This CDR3 is CASSLTPLQGRTDTQYF. The CDR3 DNA sequence: TGTGCCAGCAGCCTCACACCGTTACAGGGCCGCACAGATACGCAGTATTTT.

This clonotype was seen more than once but under ten times. The chain couples TRBV20-1 to TRBJ2-5; perhaps TRBD2 as D (5 bases). The V gene lost 0 bases and the J gene lost 4 bases, with 24 bases spanning the gap. Germline V lookup: CDR1 DFQATT, CDR2 SNEGSKA (reference sequence). The CDR3 has 18 amino acids. DNA for the CDR3: TGCAGTGCTAGAGATCGAAATTTTTGGACTGGTAGATTAGAGACCCAGTACTTC. As protein: CSARDRNFWTGRLETQYF.

There are a few counts of this clonotype. J is TRBJ2-2 and V is TRBV7-2; D ambiguous. V gave up 7 bases and J gave up 4 bases, with 10 bases separating them. CDR1 is SGHTA, CDR2 FQGNSA, per germline. The CDR3 length is 13 residues. CDR3 sequence: CASTPISTGELFF. CDR3 DNA sequence: TGTGCCAGCACCCCGATTAGCACCGGGGAGCTGTTTTTT.

This clonotype was picked up many times. The rearrangement uses TRBV7-9 and TRBJ2-5, with TRBD2 as a possible D gene (5 bases). CDR3 length: 15 amino acids. With 7 bases removed from V and 0 bases from J, the gap between germline ends came to 15 bases. Germline V gene data show CDR1 as SEHNR and CDR2 as FQNEAQ (reference sequence). CDR3 in amino acids: CASTLDFLYQETQYF. The CDR3 nucleotides are TGTGCCAGCACCCTGGACTTCCTGTACCAAGAGACCCAGTACTTC. The full variable domain, in which reference TRBV7-9 and TRBJ2-5 provide the parts outside the CDR3, is DTGVSQNPRHKITKRGQNVTFRCDPISEHNRLYWYRQTLGQGPEFLTYFQNEAQLEKSRLLSDRFSAERPKGSFSTLEIQRTEQGDSAMYLCASTLDFLYQETQYFGPGTRLLVL.

This clonotype was counted between two and nine times. The chain joins TRBV20-1 to TRBJ2-1; weak D call: TRBD2 (7 bases). The CDR3 runs to 11 residues. Germline CDR1 reads DFQATT; CDR2 reads SNEGSKA (reference sequence). The ends were cut back, 7 bases at V and 9 bases at J, with 13 bases in the middle. This chain's CDR3 is CSGRGGSEQFF. CDR3 sequence (DNA): TGCAGTGGCAGGGGAGGGAGTGAGCAGTTCTTC.

V gene TRBV7-6 combines with J gene TRBJ2-7; maybe TRBD2 (7 bases). The CDR3 totals 15 residues. Germline CDR1 is SGHVS and CDR2 is FNYEAQ. V shed 5 bases and J shed 3 bases, with 17 bases lying between them. In DNA form, the CDR3 reads TGTGCCAGCAGCCTGAGGGGGGGAGGAGGCTACGAGCAGTACTTC. Translating it yields CASSLRGGGGYEQYF.